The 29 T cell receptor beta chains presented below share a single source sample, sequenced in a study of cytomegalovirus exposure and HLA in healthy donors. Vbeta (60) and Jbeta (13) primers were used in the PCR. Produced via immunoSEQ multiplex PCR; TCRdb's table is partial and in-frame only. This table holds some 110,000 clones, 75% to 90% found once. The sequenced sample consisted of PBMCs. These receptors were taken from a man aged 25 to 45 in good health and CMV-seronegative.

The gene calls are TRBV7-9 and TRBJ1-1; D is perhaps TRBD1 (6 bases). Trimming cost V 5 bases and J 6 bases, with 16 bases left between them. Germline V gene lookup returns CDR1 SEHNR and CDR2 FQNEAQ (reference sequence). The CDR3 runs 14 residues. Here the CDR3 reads CASSPLGGRAEAFF. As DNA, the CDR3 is TGTGCCAGCAGCCCCCTAGGGGGTCGGGCTGAAGCTTTCTTT. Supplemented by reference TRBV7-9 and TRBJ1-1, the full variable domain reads DTGVSQNPRHKITKRGQNVTFRCDPISEHNRLYWYRQTLGQGPEFLTYFQNEAQLEKSRLLSDRFSAERPKGSFSTLEIQRTEQGDSAMYLCASSPLGGRAEAFFGQGTRLTVV.

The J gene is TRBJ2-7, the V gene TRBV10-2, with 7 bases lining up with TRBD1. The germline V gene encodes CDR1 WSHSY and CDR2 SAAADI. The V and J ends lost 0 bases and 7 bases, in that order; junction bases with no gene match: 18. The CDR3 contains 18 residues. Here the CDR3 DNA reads TGCGCCAGCAGTGAGTCGCGATTTTGGAGACAGGGATTGGGGGAGCAGTACTTC. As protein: CASSESRFWRQGLGEQYF.

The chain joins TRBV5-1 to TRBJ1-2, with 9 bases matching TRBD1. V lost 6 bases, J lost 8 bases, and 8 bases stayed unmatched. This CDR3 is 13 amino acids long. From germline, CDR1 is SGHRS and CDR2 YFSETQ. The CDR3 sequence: CASNQQGAEGYTF. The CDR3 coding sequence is TGCGCCAGCAACCAACAGGGGGCGGAGGGCTACACCTTC.

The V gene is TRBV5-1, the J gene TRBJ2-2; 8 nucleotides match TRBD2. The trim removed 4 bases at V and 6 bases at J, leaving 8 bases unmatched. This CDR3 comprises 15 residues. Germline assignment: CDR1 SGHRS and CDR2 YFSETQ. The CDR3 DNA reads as TGCGCCAGCAGCCCCCGGACTAGCAAGGCCGGGGAGCTGTTTTTT. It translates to CASSPRTSKAGELFF.

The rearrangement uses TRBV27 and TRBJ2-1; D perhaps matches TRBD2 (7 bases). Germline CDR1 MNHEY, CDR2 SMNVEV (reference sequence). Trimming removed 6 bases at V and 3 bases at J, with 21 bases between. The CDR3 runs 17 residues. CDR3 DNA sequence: TGTGCCAGCAGCGGGGGAGGGGGGGGTACCAACTACAATGAGCAGTTCTTC. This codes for CASSGGGGGTNYNEQFF.

The CDR3 region is CASRGTDYSNQPQHF. The CDR3, as DNA: TGTGCCAGCAGGGGGACAGATTATAGCAATCAGCCCCAGCATTTT. The chain links TRBV2 to TRBJ1-5; 7 bases are shared with TRBD1. V was clipped by 6 bases and J by 0 bases; unmatched bases: 5. The germline CDR1 and CDR2 sequences are SNHLY and FYNNEI. The CDR3 loop spans 15 amino acids.

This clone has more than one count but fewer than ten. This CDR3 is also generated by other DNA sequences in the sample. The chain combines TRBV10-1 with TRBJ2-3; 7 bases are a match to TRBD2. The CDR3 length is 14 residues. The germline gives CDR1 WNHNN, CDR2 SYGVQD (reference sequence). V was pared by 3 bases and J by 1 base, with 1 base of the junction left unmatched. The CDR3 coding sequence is TGCGCCAGCAGTGAAAGCGGGGGCACAGATACGCAGTATTTT. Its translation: CASSESGGTDTQYF.

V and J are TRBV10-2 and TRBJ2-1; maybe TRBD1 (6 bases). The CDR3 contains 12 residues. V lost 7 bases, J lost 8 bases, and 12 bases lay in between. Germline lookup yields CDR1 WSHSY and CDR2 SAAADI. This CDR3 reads CASTPRGYEQFF. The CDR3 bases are TGCGCCAGCACCCCGAGGGGGTATGAGCAGTTCTTC.

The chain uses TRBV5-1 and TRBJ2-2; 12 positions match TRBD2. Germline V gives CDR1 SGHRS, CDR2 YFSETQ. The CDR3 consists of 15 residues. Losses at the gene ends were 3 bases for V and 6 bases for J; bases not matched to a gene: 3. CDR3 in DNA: TGCGCCAGCAGCTCCCTAGCGGGGGGGTCCGGGGAGCTGTTTTTT. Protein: CASSSLAGGSGELFF.

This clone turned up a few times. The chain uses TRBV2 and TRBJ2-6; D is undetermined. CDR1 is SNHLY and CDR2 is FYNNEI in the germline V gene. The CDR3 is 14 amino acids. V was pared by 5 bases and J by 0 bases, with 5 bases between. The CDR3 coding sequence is TGTGCCAGCAGTTACAGCTCTGGGGCCAACGTCCTGACTTTC. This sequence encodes CASSYSSGANVLTF.

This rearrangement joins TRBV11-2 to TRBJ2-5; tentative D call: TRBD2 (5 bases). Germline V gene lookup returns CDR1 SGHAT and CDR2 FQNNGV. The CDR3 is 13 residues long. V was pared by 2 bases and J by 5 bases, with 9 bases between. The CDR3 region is CASSLPGRETQYF. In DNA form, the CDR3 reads TGTGCCAGCAGCTTACCGGGAAGGGAGACCCAGTACTTC.

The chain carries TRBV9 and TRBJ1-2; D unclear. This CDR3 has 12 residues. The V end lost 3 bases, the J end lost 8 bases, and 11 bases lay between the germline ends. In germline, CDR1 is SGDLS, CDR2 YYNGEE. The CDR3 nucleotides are TGTGCCAGCAGCGCCCAAGGAGGGGGCTACACCTTC. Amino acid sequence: CASSAQGGGYTF.

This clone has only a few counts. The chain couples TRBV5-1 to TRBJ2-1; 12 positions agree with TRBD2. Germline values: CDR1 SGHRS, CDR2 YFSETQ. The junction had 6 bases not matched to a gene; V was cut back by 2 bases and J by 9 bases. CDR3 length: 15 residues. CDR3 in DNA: TGCGCCAGCAGCTTACTAGCGGGGGGCACGGGTGAGCAGTTCTTC. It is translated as CASSLLAGGTGEQFF. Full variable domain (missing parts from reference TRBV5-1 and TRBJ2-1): KAGVTQTPRYLIKTRGQQVTLSCSPISGHRSVSWYQQTPGQGLQFLFEYFSETQRNKGNFPGRFSGRQFSNSRSEMNVSTLELGDSALYLCASSLLAGGTGEQFFGPGTRLTVL.

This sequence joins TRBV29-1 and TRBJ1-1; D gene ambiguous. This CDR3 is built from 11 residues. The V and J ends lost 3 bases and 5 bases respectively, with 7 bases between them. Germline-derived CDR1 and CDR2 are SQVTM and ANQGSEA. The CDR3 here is CSVDRLTEAFF. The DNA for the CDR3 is TGCAGCGTTGATCGGTTGACTGAAGCTTTCTTT.

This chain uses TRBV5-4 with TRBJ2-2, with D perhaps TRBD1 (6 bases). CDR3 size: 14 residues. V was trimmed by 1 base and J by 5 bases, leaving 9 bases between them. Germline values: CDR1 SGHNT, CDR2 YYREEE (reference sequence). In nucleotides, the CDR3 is TGTGCCAGCAGCTTGCCAACAGGGACCGGGGAGCTGTTTTTT. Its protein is CASSLPTGTGELFF.

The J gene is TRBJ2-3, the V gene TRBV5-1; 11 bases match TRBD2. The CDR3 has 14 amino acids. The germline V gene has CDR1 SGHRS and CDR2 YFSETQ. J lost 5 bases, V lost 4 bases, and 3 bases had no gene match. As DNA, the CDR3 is TGCGCCAGCAGCATTAGCGGGGGGGAAGATACGCAGTATTTT. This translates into CASSISGGEDTQYF. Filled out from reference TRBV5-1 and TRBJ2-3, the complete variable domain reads KAGVTQTPRYLIKTRGQQVTLSCSPISGHRSVSWYQQTPGQGLQFLFEYFSETQRNKGNFPGRFSGRQFSNSRSEMNVSTLELGDSALYLCASSISGGEDTQYFGPGTRLTVL.

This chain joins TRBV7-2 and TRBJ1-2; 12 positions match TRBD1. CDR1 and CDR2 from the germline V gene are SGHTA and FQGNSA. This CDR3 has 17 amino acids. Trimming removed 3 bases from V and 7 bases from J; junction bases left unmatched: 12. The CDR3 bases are TGTGCCAGCAGCTTGCTGGGACAGGGGGCGGGTATCGGTGGCTACACCTTC. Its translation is CASSLLGQGAGIGGYTF.

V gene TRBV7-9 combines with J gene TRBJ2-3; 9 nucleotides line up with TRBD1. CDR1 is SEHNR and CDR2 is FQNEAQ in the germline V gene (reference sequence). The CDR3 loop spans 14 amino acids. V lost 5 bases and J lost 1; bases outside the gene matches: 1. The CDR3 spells CASSRTGGTDTQYF. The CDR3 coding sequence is TGTGCCAGCAGCCGGACAGGGGGCACAGATACGCAGTATTTT.

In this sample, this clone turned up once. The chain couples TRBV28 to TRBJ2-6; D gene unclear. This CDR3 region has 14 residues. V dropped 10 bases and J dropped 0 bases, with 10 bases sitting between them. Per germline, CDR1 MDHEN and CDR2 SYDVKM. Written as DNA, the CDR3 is TGTGCCACCATGCGTATCTCTGGGGCCAACGTCCTGACTTTC. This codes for CATMRISGANVLTF.

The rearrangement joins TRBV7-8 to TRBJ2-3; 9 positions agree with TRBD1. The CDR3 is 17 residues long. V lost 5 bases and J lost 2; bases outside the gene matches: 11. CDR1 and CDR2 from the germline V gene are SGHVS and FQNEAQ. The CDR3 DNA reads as TGTGCCAGCAGCCCCCAGGGGGGGGACAGGGCCACAGATACGCAGTATTTT. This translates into CASSPQGGDRATDTQYF. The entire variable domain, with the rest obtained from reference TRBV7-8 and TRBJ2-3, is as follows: GAGVSQSPRYKVAKRGQDVALRCDPISGHVSLFWYQQALGQGPEFLTYFQNEAQLDKSGLPSDRFFAERPEGSVSTLKIQRTQQEDSAVYLCASSPQGGDRATDTQYFGPGTRLTVL.

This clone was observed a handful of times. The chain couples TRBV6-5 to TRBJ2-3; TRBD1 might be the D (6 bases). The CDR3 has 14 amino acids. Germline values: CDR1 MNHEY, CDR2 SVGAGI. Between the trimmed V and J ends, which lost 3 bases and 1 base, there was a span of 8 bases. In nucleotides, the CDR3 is TGTGCCAGCAGTTATCGACAGGGCACAGATACGCAGTATTTT. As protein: CASSYRQGTDTQYF.

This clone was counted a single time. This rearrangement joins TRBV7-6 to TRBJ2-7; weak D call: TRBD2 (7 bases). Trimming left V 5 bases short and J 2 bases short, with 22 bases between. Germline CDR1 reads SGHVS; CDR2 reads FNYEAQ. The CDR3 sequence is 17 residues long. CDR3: CASSPSIVLGGAYEQYF. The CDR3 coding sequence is TGTGCCAGCAGCCCCTCGATCGTATTAGGGGGGGCCTACGAGCAGTACTTC.

The DNA for the CDR3 is TGTGCCAGCAGTCCCCTCGCGGGGGGCTCGGCCACAGATACGCAGTATTTT. Its translation: CASSPLAGGSATDTQYF. This chain uses TRBV27 with TRBJ2-3; 8 bases align to TRBD2. This CDR3 has 17 residues. V dropped 5 bases and J dropped 2; count of bases not matched to a gene: 12. Germline lookup yields CDR1 MNHEY and CDR2 SMNVEV (reference sequence).

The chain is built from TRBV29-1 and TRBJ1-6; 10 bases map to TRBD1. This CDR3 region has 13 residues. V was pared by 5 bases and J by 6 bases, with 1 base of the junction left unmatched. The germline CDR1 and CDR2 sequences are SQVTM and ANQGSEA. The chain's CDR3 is CSVRTGGNSPLHF. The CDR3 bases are TGCAGCGTTCGGACAGGGGGTAATTCACCCCTCCACTTT.

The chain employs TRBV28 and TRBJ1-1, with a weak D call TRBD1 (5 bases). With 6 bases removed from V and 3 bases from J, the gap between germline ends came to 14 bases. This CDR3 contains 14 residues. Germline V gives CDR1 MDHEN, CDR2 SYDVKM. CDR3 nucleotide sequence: TGTGCCAGCAGCCTCGCGGGGGTCTACACTGAAGCTTTCTTT. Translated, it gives CASSLAGVYTEAFF. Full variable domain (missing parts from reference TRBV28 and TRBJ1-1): DVKVTQSSRYLVKRTGEKVFLECVQDMDHENMFWYRQDPGLGLRLIYFSYDVKMKEKGDIPEGYSVSREKKERFSLILESASTNQTSMYLCASSLAGVYTEAFFGQGTRLTVV.

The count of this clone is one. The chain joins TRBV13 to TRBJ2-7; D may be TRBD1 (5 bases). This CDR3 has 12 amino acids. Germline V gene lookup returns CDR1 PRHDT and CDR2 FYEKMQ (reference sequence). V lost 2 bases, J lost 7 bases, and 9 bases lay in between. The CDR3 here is CASSLRGREQYF. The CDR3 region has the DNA TGTGCCAGCAGCTTAAGGGGTAGGGAGCAGTACTTC.

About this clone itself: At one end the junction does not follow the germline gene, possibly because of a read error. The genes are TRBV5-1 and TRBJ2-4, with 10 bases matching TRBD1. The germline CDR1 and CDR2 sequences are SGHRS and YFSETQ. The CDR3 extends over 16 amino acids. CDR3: CASSPGQGLAKNSQYF. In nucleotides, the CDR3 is TGCGCCAGCAGCCCGGGACAGGGGCTAGCCAAAAACAGTCAGTACTTC. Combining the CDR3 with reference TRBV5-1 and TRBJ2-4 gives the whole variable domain KAGVTQTPRYLIKTRGQQVTLSCSPISGHRSVSWYQQTPGQGLQFLFEYFSETQRNKGNFPGRFSGRQFSNSRSEMNVSTLELGDSALYLCASSPGQGLAKNSQYFGAGTRLSVL.

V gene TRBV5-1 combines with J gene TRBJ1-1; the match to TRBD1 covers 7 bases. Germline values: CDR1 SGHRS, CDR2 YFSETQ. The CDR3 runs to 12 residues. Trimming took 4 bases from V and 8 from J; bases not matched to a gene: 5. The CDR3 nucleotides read TGCGCCAGCAGCAGACCGGGACAGGAAGCTTTCTTT. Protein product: CASSRPGQEAFF.

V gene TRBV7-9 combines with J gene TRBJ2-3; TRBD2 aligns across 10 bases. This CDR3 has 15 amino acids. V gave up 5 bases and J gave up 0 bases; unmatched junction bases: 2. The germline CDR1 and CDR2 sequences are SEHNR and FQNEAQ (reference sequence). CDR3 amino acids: CASSPSGGSTDTQYF. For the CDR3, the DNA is TGTGCCAGCAGCCCTAGCGGGGGAAGCACAGATACGCAGTATTTT.